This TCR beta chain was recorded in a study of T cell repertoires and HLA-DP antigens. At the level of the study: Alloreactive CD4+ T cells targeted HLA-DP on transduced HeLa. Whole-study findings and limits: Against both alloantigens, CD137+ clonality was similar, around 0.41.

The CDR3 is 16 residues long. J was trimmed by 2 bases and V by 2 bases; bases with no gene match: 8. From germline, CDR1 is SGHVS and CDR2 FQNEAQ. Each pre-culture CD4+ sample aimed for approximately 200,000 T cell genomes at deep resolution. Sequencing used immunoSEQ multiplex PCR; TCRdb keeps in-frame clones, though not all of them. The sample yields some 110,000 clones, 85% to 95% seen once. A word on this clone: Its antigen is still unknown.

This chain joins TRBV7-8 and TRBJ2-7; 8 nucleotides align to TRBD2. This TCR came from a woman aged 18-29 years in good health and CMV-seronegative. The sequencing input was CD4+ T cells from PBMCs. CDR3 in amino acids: CASSLRSGGLPYEQYF. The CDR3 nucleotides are TGTGCCAGCAGCTTAAGGAGCGGGGGCCTCCCCTACGAGCAGTACTTC.